Each of the 8 T cell receptor beta chains below was sequenced from the same sample in a study of CD8 T cells in Susac syndrome. Random hexamers were used to reverse transcribe an amount of roughly 0.45 to 1 ug RNA. TCRdb analysed the immunoSEQ multiplex PCR reads with MiXCR anew, one entry per CDR3 protein. This table has approximately 220,000 distinct CDR3 sequences, 80% to 95% appearing once. The sample was CD8+ T cells from PBMCs. These TCRs come from a human donor with multiple sclerosis.

The V and J genes are TRBV4-3 and TRBJ2-2; D unclear. V lost 4 bases and J lost 6, with 6 bases in between. The germline V gene has CDR1 LGHNA and CDR2 YSLEER. The length of the CDR3 is 12 residues. CDR3 residues: CASSPSSGELFF. CDR3 coding DNA: TGCGCCAGCAGCCCTAGTTCCGGGGAGCTGTTTTTT.

This chain connects TRBV25-1 to TRBJ2-1, with D perhaps being TRBD1 or TRBD2 (6 bases each). Trimming took off 3 bases at V and 10 bases at J, with 16 bases between the two ends. CDR1 is MGHDK and CDR2 is SYGVNS in the germline V gene. This CDR3 contains 14 residues. This CDR3 is CASSEFGSGAEQFF. CDR3 DNA: TGTGCCAGCAGTGAGTTCGGGTCGGGGGCCGAGCAGTTCTTC. Full variable domain (remainder filled in from reference TRBV25-1 and TRBJ2-1): EADIYQTPRYLVIGTGKKITLECSQTMGHDKMYWYQQDPGMELHLIHYSYGVNSTEKGDLSSESTVSRIRTEHFPLTLESARPSHTSQYLCASSEFGSGAEQFFGPGTRLTVL.

The V call is TRBV30, the J call TRBJ2-1; 12 positions match TRBD2. Trimming removed 4 bases from V and 4 bases from J; junction bases left unmatched: 2. CDR1 and CDR2 from the germline V gene are GTSNPN and SVGIG (reference sequence). This CDR3 region has 14 residues. In nucleotides, the CDR3 is TGTGCCTGGACTAGCGGGGGGGGATACAATGAGCAGTTCTTC. Protein sequence: CAWTSGGGYNEQFF.

This chain uses TRBV28 with TRBJ1-5, with unresolved D. V gave up 2 bases and J gave up 2 bases, with 10 bases separating them. Per germline, CDR1 MDHEN and CDR2 SYDVKM. The CDR3 extends over 15 amino acids. CDR3 residues: CASSLGIHGNQPQHF. In DNA form, the CDR3 reads TGTGCCAGCAGTTTAGGGATTCACGGCAATCAGCCCCAGCATTTT.

The chain has TRBV9 and TRBJ2-7, with D maybe TRBD2 (7 bases). Germline V lookup: CDR1 SGDLS, CDR2 YYNGEE. Trimming removed 5 bases at V and 2 bases at J, with 14 bases between. CDR3 length: 14 residues. CDR3 DNA: TGTGCCAGCAGTGAGGGGGGGAATACCTACGAGCAGTACTTC. Translating gives CASSEGGNTYEQYF.

The chain has TRBV30 and TRBJ2-7, with D possibly matching TRBD2 (6 bases). The V gene's germline CDR1 is GTSNPN and CDR2 SVGIG (reference sequence). Trimming removed 5 bases at V and 0 bases at J, with 11 bases between. The CDR3 totals 13 residues. In DNA form, the CDR3 reads TGTGCCTGGCGCCCGACTAGCTCCTACGAGCAGTACTTC. Translating it yields CAWRPTSSYEQYF.

CDR3 in DNA: TGTGCCAGCAACAGGATTTTTAATGAAAAACTGTTTTTT. Translated: CASNRIFNEKLFF. V gene TRBV2 combines with J gene TRBJ1-4; weak D call: TRBD1 (5 bases). The CDR3 spans 13 residues. Germline V gene lookup returns CDR1 SNHLY and CDR2 FYNNEI. Trimming took 7 bases from V and 4 from J, leaving 10 bases between them.

This chain uses TRBV7-9 with TRBJ1-2; possible D gene TRBD1, 5 bases. CDR1 and CDR2 from the germline V gene are SEHNR and FQNEAQ (reference sequence). This CDR3 contains 16 residues. V lost 4 bases, J lost 8 bases, and 23 bases lay in between. The CDR3 reads CASSSLPTGALGGYTF. For the CDR3, the DNA is TGTGCCAGCAGCTCGCTCCCTACCGGGGCCCTTGGGGGCTACACCTTC.